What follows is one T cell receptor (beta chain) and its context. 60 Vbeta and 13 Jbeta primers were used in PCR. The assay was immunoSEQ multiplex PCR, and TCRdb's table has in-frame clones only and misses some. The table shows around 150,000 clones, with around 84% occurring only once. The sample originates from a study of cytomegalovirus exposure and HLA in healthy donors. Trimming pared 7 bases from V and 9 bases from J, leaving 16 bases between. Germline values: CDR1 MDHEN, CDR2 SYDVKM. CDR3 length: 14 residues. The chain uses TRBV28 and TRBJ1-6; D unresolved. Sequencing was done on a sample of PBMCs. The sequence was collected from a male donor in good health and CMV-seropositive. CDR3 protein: CASTSRVSGSPLHF. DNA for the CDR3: TGTGCCAGCACCTCCCGAGTTTCGGGTTCACCCCTCCACTTT. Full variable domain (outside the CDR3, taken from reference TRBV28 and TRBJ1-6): DVKVTQSSRYLVKRTGEKVFLECVQDMDHENMFWYRQDPGLGLRLIYFSYDVKMKEKGDIPEGYSVSREKKERFSLILESASTNQTSMYLCASTSRVSGSPLHFGNGTRLTVT.